This T cell receptor (beta chain) was sequenced for a study of blood T cells in healthy people across ages. CDR1 is MNHNY and CDR2 is SVGAGI in the germline V gene (reference sequence). Trimming left V 0 bases short and J 7 bases short, with 6 bases between. This CDR3 comprises 12 residues. Together with a sample-barcoded 5' primer, a J-beta primer mix was included in a second PCR lasting about 6 to 12 cycles. Each cDNA was tagged by a template-switch adaptor containing 12 random nucleotides. From each sample, at least 2.5 million paired-end reads containing CDR3 were obtained. Using its own MiXCR run on the 5' RACE reads, TCRdb lists one record per CDR3 protein. The table lists about 1.7 million distinct CDR3 sequences, about 30% of them singletons, with about 7.7% in the top ten.

The sequence was obtained from a young woman in good health. The chain employs TRBV6-6 and TRBJ1-2; D not resolved. The sample taken for sequencing was blood. The CDR3 region is CASSYSRPGYTF. CDR3 nucleotides: TGTGCCAGCAGTTACTCACGACCTGGCTACACCTTC.